These T cell receptor beta chains were read from a single sample in a study of cytomegalovirus exposure and HLA in healthy donors. Using immunoSEQ multiplex PCR, the repertoire was profiled, and TCRdb retains in-frame clones only, with some absent. The repertoire holds about 160,000 clones, with 55% to 70% as singletons. The sequenced sample consisted of PBMCs. The receptors were gathered from a woman aged 55-70 years in good health and CMV-seropositive. Both conserved end residues are part of each CDR3. The size field is filled for only some rows; it gives once, few, many or a size class.

v_call clone_size cdr3_aa
TRBV19 few CASSIGGTSRYNEQFF
TRBV5-4 . CASSFLSGDTDTQYF
TRBV28 . CASSLGVRAIGYTF
TRBV28 few CASSSGTGETEAFF
TRBV18 . CASSPTVPGTGDTEAFF
TRBV10-3 few CAISESASGVSEQYF
TRBV6-5 once CASTPANTGELFF
TRBV9 few CASSPGLADYQETQYF
TRBV11-2 . CASRGDRAAEQYF
TRBV5-1 . CASSGDSNEKLFF
TRBV27 . CASSWTGESGYTF
TRBV7-8 . CASSFVGATEAFF
TRBV2 . CASKVRREGQEQYF
TRBV5-6 . CASSLRDSLTYEQYF
TRBV5-4 . CASSPMTSGTAGELFF
TRBV7-5 . CASSLLGGGPEAFF
TRBV13 . CASSPAPIVTNEQFF
TRBV6-1 few CASSRQGNTEAFF
TRBV6-5 . CASMRGGAKNIQYF
TRBV5-4 . CASSPDRGFETQYF